Presented here are 20 T cell receptor beta chains from one specimen sequenced in a study of response to subunit inactivated influenza vaccine (dated by TCRdb to between 2018 and 2020). Library creation used RT-PCR. The reads were generated on an Illumina HiSeq 2500. The public reads were reprocessed in TCRdb via fastp at Q25 and MiXCR, keeping in-frame beta chains. Rows matching on CDR3 protein sequence are summarized as one entry with the most common DNA and genes. The sample has fewer than 750,000 distinct CDR3 sequences on record, 12% to 15% of them singletons. The ten top clones hold 11% of the sample. This specimen consisted of PBMCs from blood, obtained approximately 13 days after vaccination. The receptors come from a man aged 50-60 years who received an inactivated influenza vaccine. Donor details come from another sample of the same person, matched by shared clones.

This clonotype has just a few counts. The genes are TRBV5-5 and TRBJ1-4; D gene unclear. Germline V gives CDR1 SGHKS, CDR2 YYEKEE (reference sequence). Trimming took off 1 base at V and 0 bases at J, with 7 bases between the two ends. The CDR3 is 15 amino acids. The CDR3 sequence: CASSLFGPTNEKLFF. The CDR3 DNA sequence: TGTGCCAGCAGCTTGTTCGGTCCAACTAATGAAAAACTGTTTTTT. Using reference TRBV5-5 and TRBJ1-4 for the parts outside the CDR3, the full variable domain is DAGVTQSPTHLIKTRGQQVTLRCSPISGHKSVSWYQQVLGQGPQFIFQYYEKEERGRGNFPDRFSARQFPNYSSELNVNALLLGDSALYLCASSLFGPTNEKLFFGSGTQLSVL.

V usage is TRBV15 and J usage is TRBJ2-7; D gene ambiguous. Trimming pared 0 bases from V and 4 bases from J, leaving 7 bases between. CDR3 length: 13 amino acids. Germline V gene lookup returns CDR1 LNHNV and CDR2 YYDKDF (reference sequence). The CDR3 DNA follows: TGTGCCACCAGCAGAGATACGGTTTACGAGCAGTACTTC. Amino acid sequence: CATSRDTVYEQYF.

There are a few counts of this clonotype. The rearrangement links TRBV11-2 to TRBJ1-1, with a weak D call TRBD1 (5 bases). This CDR3 is 14 amino acids long. Germline V gene sequence: CDR1 SGHAT, CDR2 FQNNGV. Between the trimmed V and J ends, which lost 5 bases and 3 bases, there was a span of 13 bases. The CDR3 DNA is TGTGCCAGCAGCAACAGGATCGGGGACACTGAAGCTTTCTTT. The encoded protein is CASSNRIGDTEAFF.

This clonotype was observed a few times. A read error may account for a junction end that differs from germline. The DNA of the CDR3 is TGTGCCAGCCGTTTCGGGGGGGGGGACGGTACGCAGTATTTT. Amino acids: CASRFGGGDGTQYF. The rearrangement uses TRBV12-3 or TRBV12-4 and TRBJ2-3; 8 bases fit TRBD2. This CDR3 region has 14 residues.

The chain combines TRBV5-1 with TRBJ2-1, with D maybe TRBD2 (5 bases). The CDR3 length is 13 residues. Trimming left V 0 bases short and J 6 bases short, with 7 bases between. The V gene's germline CDR1 is SGHRS and CDR2 YFSETQ. The DNA of the CDR3 is TGCGCCAGCAGCTTGGTTACTAGCAATGAGCAGTTCTTC. The encoded protein is CASSLVTSNEQFF.

The chain couples TRBV5-1 to TRBJ2-2; 8 positions match TRBD1. This CDR3 comprises 15 residues. The germline V gene has CDR1 SGHRS and CDR2 YFSETQ. The V and J ends lost 4 bases and 4 bases, in that order; junction bases with no gene match: 6. The CDR3 nucleotides read TGCGCCAGCAGCGATCGGACAGGGAGCACCGGGGAGCTGTTTTTT. Its translation: CASSDRTGSTGELFF.

This clonotype appeared many times. This chain joins TRBV5-6 and TRBJ2-5; no reliable D call. The germline CDR1 and CDR2 sequences are SGHDT and YYEEEE. The CDR3 runs to 13 residues. Trimming cost V 4 bases and J 6 bases, with 13 bases left between them. The CDR3 DNA reads as TGTGCCAGCAGCCCCCGAGCCGGAAAGACCCAGTACTTC. Amino acid sequence: CASSPRAGKTQYF.

The chain links TRBV5-1 to TRBJ2-1; 9 bases agree with TRBD2. The CDR3 extends over 16 amino acids. Germline V gene data show CDR1 as SGHRS and CDR2 as YFSETQ. Germline trimming cut 2 bases from V and 7 bases from J; bases unmatched to any gene: 10. Here the CDR3 reads CASSFRVQRGVNEQFF. The CDR3 DNA follows: TGCGCCAGCAGCTTCCGGGTCCAGCGGGGGGTAAATGAGCAGTTCTTC. The entire variable domain, with the rest obtained from reference TRBV5-1 and TRBJ2-1, is as follows: KAGVTQTPRYLIKTRGQQVTLSCSPISGHRSVSWYQQTPGQGLQFLFEYFSETQRNKGNFPGRFSGRQFSNSRSEMNVSTLELGDSALYLCASSFRVQRGVNEQFFGPGTRLTVL.

The genes are TRBV7-8 and TRBJ2-6; 11 bases map to TRBD2. The CDR3 contains 20 residues. Germline lookup yields CDR1 SGHVS and CDR2 FQNEAQ. V was clipped by 5 bases and J by 0 bases; unmatched bases: 12. The CDR3 reads CASSPLTGLAAPSGANVLTF. The CDR3 DNA follows: TGTGCCAGCAGCCCATTGACGGGACTAGCGGCGCCCTCTGGGGCCAACGTCCTGACTTTC.

In its sample, this clonotype was seen many times. The J gene is TRBJ2-3, the V gene TRBV4-3, with TRBD2 identical over 11 bases. Germline V gene lookup returns CDR1 LGHNA and CDR2 YSLEER. V gave up 3 bases and J gave up 3 bases; unmatched junction bases: 2. The CDR3 has 15 amino acids. The CDR3 loop reads CASSHLAGGTDTQYF. The DNA for the CDR3 is TGCGCCAGCAGCCACCTAGCGGGAGGAACAGATACGCAGTATTTT.

This clonotype was seen a handful of times. The chain combines TRBV6-2 or TRBV6-3 with TRBJ1-2, with 7 bases lining up with TRBD1. Germline lookup yields CDR1 MNHEY and CDR2 SVGEGT. The CDR3 sequence is 13 residues long. The V gene end was trimmed by 6 bases and the J gene end by 2 bases; junction bases not matched to a gene: 3. The CDR3: CASRGDSNYGYTF. The CDR3 DNA follows: TGTGCCAGCAGGGGGGACAGCAACTATGGCTACACCTTC.

This clonotype was detected many times. The genes are TRBV29-1 and TRBJ2-1; the match to TRBD1 covers 7 bases. V was clipped by 7 bases and J by 9 bases; unmatched bases: 12. Per the germline V gene, CDR1 is SQVTM and CDR2 is ANQGSEA. The CDR3 is 13 residues long. CDR3 bases: TGCAGCGCCCGAGAGACAGGGCTCAGTGAGCAGTTCTTC. It yields the protein CSARETGLSEQFF.

The chain links TRBV19 to TRBJ2-2; D is possibly TRBD1 or TRBD2 (6 bases each). V was trimmed by 6 bases and J by 0 bases, leaving 14 bases between them. The CDR3 runs to 16 residues. CDR1 is LNHDA, CDR2 SQIVND, per germline (reference sequence). CDR3 nucleotides: TGTGCCAGTAGAGGAGGGGGGTGGGCGAACACCGGGGAGCTGTTTTTT. The encoded protein is CASRGGGWANTGELFF.

This clonotype was counted only a few times. The chain recombines TRBV12-3 or TRBV12-4 with TRBJ1-2; a possible D gene is TRBD1 (5 bases). The V and J ends lost 6 bases and 4 bases respectively, with 12 bases between them. This CDR3 is 13 amino acids long. In DNA form, the CDR3 reads TGTGCCAGCAGCGCAACAGGTTTCTATGGCTACACCTTC. It specifies CASSATGFYGYTF.

The V call is TRBV28, the J call TRBJ1-2, with a tentative D call TRBD1 (5 bases). The germline V gene has CDR1 MDHEN and CDR2 SYDVKM. V dropped 6 bases and J dropped 5 bases, with 19 bases sitting between them. The CDR3 length is 15 residues. This CDR3 is CASRKTGTRGYGYTF. CDR3 nucleotides: TGTGCCAGCAGGAAGACCGGGACCAGAGGGTATGGCTACACCTTC.

In its sample, this clonotype was seen many times. The genes are TRBV7-6 and TRBJ2-4; 11 positions match TRBD2. The junction had 10 bases not matched to a gene; V was cut back by 5 bases and J by 1 base. CDR3 length: 18 residues. Germline V gene lookup returns CDR1 SGHVS and CDR2 FNYEAQ. The CDR3: CASSPGVLAGGAKNIQYF. The CDR3, as DNA: TGTGCCAGCAGCCCAGGGGTGCTAGCGGGAGGTGCCAAAAACATTCAGTACTTC.

This clonotype was detected a few times. J is TRBJ1-5 and V is TRBV12-3 or TRBV12-4; tentatively, D is TRBD1 (5 bases). Trimming took 4 bases from V and 5 from J, leaving 18 bases between them. This CDR3 comprises 16 residues. In nucleotides, the CDR3 is TGTGCCAGCAGTTCCCAAGGTTGGGGAGGGGATCAGCCCCAGCATTTT. This codes for CASSSQGWGGDQPQHF.

The rearrangement joins TRBV14 to TRBJ2-1; 10 nucleotides align to TRBD2. The V segment lost 4 bases and the J segment 3 bases; nucleotides outside the gene matches: 12. Per the germline V gene, CDR1 is SGHDN and CDR2 is FVKESK. The length of the CDR3 is 18 residues. Here the CDR3 DNA reads TGTGCCAGCAGCCCCTGGGGTCGACTAGCGGGCTACTACAATGAGCAGTTCTTC. This encodes CASSPWGRLAGYYNEQFF.

CDR3 loop: CASSLTGPSSGNTIYF. The CDR3 DNA sequence: TGTGCCAGCAGTTTGACGGGCCCCTCTTCTGGAAACACCATATATTTT. The rearrangement joins TRBV27 to TRBJ1-3; D unclear. Germline V gene data show CDR1 as MNHEY and CDR2 as SMNVEV (reference sequence). Trimming took off 3 bases at V and 1 base at J, with 13 bases between the two ends. The CDR3 loop spans 16 amino acids.

This clonotype turned up a few times. This sequence joins TRBV7-8 and TRBJ1-2; 10 nucleotides match TRBD1. This CDR3 spans 13 amino acids. The junction had 3 bases not matched to a gene; V was cut back by 7 bases and J by 4 bases. CDR1 is SGHVS and CDR2 is FQNEAQ in the germline V gene. CDR3 sequence (DNA): TGTGCCAGCACCCGGGACAGGGGCTATGGCTACACCTTC. Protein: CASTRDRGYGYTF.